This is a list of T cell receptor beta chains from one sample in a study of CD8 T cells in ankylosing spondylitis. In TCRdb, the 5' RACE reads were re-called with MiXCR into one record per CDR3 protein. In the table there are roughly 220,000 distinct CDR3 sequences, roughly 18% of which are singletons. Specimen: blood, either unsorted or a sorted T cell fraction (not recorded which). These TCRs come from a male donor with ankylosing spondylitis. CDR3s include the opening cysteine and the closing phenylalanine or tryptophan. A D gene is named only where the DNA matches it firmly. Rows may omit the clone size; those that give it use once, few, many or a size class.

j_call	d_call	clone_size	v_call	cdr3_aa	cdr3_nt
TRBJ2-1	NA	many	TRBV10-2	CASSGLTLRDSYNEQFF	TGCGCCAGCAGTGGGCTGACACTCCGGGACTCTTACAATGAGCAGTTCTTC
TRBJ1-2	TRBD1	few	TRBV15	CATSGQGNNYGYTF	TGTGCCACCAGCGGACAGGGGAATAACTATGGCTACACCTTC
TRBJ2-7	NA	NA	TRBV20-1	CSARQGGRYEQYF	TGCAGTGCTAGACAGGGGGGACGCTACGAGCAGTACTTC
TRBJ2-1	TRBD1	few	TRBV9	CASSVAGGEYNEQFF	TGTGCCAGCAGCGTCGCAGGGGGCGAGTACAATGAGCAGTTCTTC
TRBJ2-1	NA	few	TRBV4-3	CASSQGRYGNEQFF	TGCGCCAGCAGCCAAGGGAGGTACGGCAATGAGCAGTTCTTC
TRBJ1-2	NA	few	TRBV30	CAWSVPPRAWSGYTF	TGTGCCTGGAGTGTACCCCCCAGGGCTTGGAGTGGCTACACCTTC
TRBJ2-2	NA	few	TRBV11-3	CASSTRENTGELFF	TGTGCCAGCAGCACGCGAGAGAACACCGGGGAGCTGTTTTTT
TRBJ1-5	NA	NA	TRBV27	CASSLSGVQPQHF	TGTGCCAGCAGTTTATCAGGGGTTCAGCCCCAGCATTTT
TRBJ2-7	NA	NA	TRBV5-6	CASSTTAPYEQYF	TGTGCCAGCAGCACGACAGCGCCCTACGAGCAGTACTTC
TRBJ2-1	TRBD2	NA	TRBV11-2	CASSLAPTSGSYNEQFF	TGTGCCAGCAGCTTAGCCCCTACTAGCGGGAGTTACAATGAGCAGTTCTTC
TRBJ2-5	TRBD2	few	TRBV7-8	CASSLAVILAGGIAETQYF	TGTGCCAGCAGCTTAGCGGTTATACTAGCGGGAGGGATCGCAGAGACCCAGTACTTC
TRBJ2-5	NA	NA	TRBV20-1	CSASSGWGGASMTQYF	TGCAGTGCTAGCTCCGGGTGGGGTGGGGCTTCCATGACCCAGTACTTC
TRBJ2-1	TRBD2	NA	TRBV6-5	CASSYSSGSNEQFF	TGTGCCAGCAGTTACTCTAGCGGGAGCAATGAGCAGTTCTTC
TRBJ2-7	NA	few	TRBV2	CASSESPGNSYEQYF	TGTGCCAGCAGTGAAAGTCCGGGTAATTCTTACGAGCAGTACTTC
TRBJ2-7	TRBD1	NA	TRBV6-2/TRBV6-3	CASSYDPEGTVSYEQYF	TGTGCCAGCAGCTACGATCCTGAGGGGACAGTTTCCTACGAGCAGTACTTC
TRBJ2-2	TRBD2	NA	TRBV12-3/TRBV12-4	CASSPGLVGTGELFF	TGTGCCAGCAGCCCGGGACTAGTTGGAACCGGGGAGCTGTTTTTT
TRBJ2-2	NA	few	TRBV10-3	CAISEGEGVLAGELFF	TGTGCCATCAGTGAGGGGGAAGGGGTCCTAGCCGGGGAGCTGTTTTTT
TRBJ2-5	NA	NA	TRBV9	CASSVEGRSQETQYF	TGTGCCAGCAGCGTAGAAGGCAGGAGTCAAGAGACCCAGTACTTC
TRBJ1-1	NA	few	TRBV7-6	CASSPTTKGTEAFF	TGTGCCAGCAGCCCTACCACGAAGGGGACTGAAGCTTTCTTT
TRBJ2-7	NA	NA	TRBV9	CASSASPESSYEQYF	TGTGCCAGCAGCGCGTCGCCCGAGAGCTCCTACGAGCAGTACTTC
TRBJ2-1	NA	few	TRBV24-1	CATRSPASEQFF	TGTGCCACCAGAAGTCCCGCGAGCGAGCAGTTCTTC
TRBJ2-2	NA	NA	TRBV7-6	CASSFEGTTGELFF	TGTGCCAGCAGCTTCGAGGGGACCACCGGGGAGCTGTTTTTT
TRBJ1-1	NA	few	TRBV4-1	CASSQGAGTEAFF	TGCGCCAGCAGCCAGGGGGCAGGGACTGAAGCTTTCTTT
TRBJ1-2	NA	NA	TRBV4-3	CASSQRTPGLYGYTF	TGCGCCAGCAGCCAAAGAACGCCGGGACTCTATGGCTACACCTTC
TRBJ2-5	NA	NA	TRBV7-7	CASSGRLQETQYF	TGTGCTAGCTCTGGACGTCTCCAAGAGACCCAGTACTTC
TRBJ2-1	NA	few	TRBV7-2	CASSLDPLTSYNEQFF	TGTGCCAGCAGCTTAGATCCGTTAACCTCCTACAATGAGCAGTTCTTC
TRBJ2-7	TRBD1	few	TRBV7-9	CASSFTGGETVYEQYF	TGTGCCAGCAGCTTTACAGGGGGCGAAACGGTCTACGAGCAGTACTTC
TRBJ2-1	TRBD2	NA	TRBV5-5	CASVEGLAGWDEQFF	TGTGCCAGCGTCGAAGGACTAGCGGGATGGGATGAGCAGTTCTTC
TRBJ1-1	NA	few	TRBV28	CASSEPGEAFF	TGTGCCAGCAGTGAACCAGGGGAAGCTTTCTTT
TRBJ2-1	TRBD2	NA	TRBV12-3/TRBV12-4	CASTSWSGRAGQEQFF	TGTGCCAGCACCTCGTGGAGCGGGAGGGCCGGGCAAGAGCAGTTCTTC
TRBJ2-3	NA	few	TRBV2	CASSEVAGTTDTQYF	TGTGCCAGCAGTGAAGTAGCTGGGACCACAGATACGCAGTATTTT
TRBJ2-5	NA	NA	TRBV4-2	CASSQGWGESVQETQYF	TGTGCCAGCAGCCAAGGTTGGGGGGAATCCGTTCAAGAGACCCAGTACTTC
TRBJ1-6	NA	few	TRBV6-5	CASSLEVGAYNSPLHF	TGTGCCAGCAGTTTGGAGGTTGGGGCCTATAATTCACCCCTCCACTTT
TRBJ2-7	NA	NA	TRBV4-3	CASSQGSTTTYEQYF	TGCGCCAGCAGCCAAGGGAGTACAACAACCTACGAGCAGTACTTC
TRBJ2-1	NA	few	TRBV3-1	CASSQEEVGTRPLGYNEQFF	TGTGCCAGCAGCCAAGAAGAGGTCGGGACCCGTCCTTTGGGTTACAATGAGCAGTTCTTC
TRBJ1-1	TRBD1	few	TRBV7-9	CASSSKQGAMNTEAFF	TGTGCCAGCAGCTCTAAACAGGGGGCCATGAACACTGAAGCTTTCTTT
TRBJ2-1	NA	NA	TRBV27	CASSSPDAVNYNEQFF	TGTGCCAGCAGTTCACCGGACGCCGTAAACTACAATGAGCAGTTCTTC
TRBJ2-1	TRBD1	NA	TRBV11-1	CASSPTPGTENSYNEQFF	TGTGCCAGCAGCCCTACTCCCGGGACAGAGAACTCCTACAATGAGCAGTTCTTC
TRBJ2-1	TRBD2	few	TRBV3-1	CASSQEGGRALRNNEQFF	TGTGCCAGCAGCCAAGAGGGCGGGAGGGCCCTCAGGAACAATGAGCAGTTCTTC
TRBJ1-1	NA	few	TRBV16	CASSQTMVSNTEAFF	TGTGCCAGCAGCCAAACTATGGTGTCGAACACTGAAGCTTTCTTT
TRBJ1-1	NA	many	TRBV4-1	CASSLGPFWVANTEAFF	TGCGCCAGCAGCCTAGGACCCTTCTGGGTCGCGAACACTGAAGCTTTCTTT